A single sample gave rise to the 12 T cell receptor beta chains below, sequenced in a study of T cell repertoires in cytomegalovirus infection. These receptors are not linked to any known antigen. One entry per CDR3 protein, called by TCRdb with MiXCR from the reads. The table has over 100,000 distinct CDR3 sequences, over 9.5% seen once. Material: PBMCs, sequenced either directly or after in vitro stimulation (not recorded which). Receptors were obtained from a human donor in good health (CMV status not recorded). Some clones in this sample may be carry-over from other donors' samples.

This clonotype has a count of ten or more. This chain links TRBV6-5 with TRBJ1-2; D unresolved. This CDR3 has 15 amino acids. Germline lookup yields CDR1 MNHEY and CDR2 SVGAGI. V lost 2 bases and J lost 4, with 14 bases in between. CDR3 loop: CASSYEGTNLYGYTF. The CDR3 DNA reads TGTGCCAGCAGTTACGAGGGAACCAACCTCTATGGCTACACCTTC.

This clonotype was seen repeatedly, ten times or more. The chain couples TRBV19 to TRBJ2-5; TRBD2 matches 13 bases. The CDR3 has 17 residues. In germline, CDR1 is LNHDA, CDR2 SQIVND (reference sequence). Losses at the gene ends were 8 bases for V and 5 bases for J; bases not matched to a gene: 14. The CDR3 sequence: CASSQTSGRKLMETQYF. In DNA form, the CDR3 reads TGTGCCAGTTCCCAGACTAGCGGGAGGAAGTTGATGGAGACCCAGTACTTC.

The sample holds a few counts of this clonotype. This chain links TRBV10-3 with TRBJ2-3; TRBD2 agrees at 7 bases. Germline lookup yields CDR1 ENHRY and CDR2 SYGVKD. V lost 11 bases and J lost 6; bases outside the gene matches: 11. There are 13 residues in the CDR3. The DNA for the CDR3 is TGTGCCTCCACTAGCGCACCTCCGGATACGCAGTATTTT. This encodes CASTSAPPDTQYF.

This clonotype was observed many times. CDR3 sequence (DNA): TGTGCCAGCAGCCATACAGAGGAGACCCAGTACTTC. Translating it yields CASSHTEETQYF. The chain is built from TRBV12-3 or TRBV12-4 and TRBJ2-5, with D uncertain. This CDR3 comprises 12 residues. Trimming took 6 bases from V and 5 from J, leaving 10 bases between them.

This clonotype was seen only a few times. This chain connects TRBV20-1 to TRBJ2-5; perhaps TRBD2 as D (6 bases). CDR3 length equals 14 residues. V shed 2 bases and J shed 2 bases, with 12 bases lying between them. Germline CDR1 is DFQATT and CDR2 is SNEGSKA (reference sequence). The CDR3: CSARSVADQETQYF. The CDR3 nucleotides are TGCAGTGCTAGATCGGTAGCGGATCAAGAGACCCAGTACTTC.

This clonotype was observed many times. This chain links TRBV5-1 with TRBJ2-3; the D gene is possibly TRBD2 (5 bases). Germline V gives CDR1 SGHRS, CDR2 YFSETQ. Trimming left V 5 bases short and J 6 bases short, with 22 bases between. This CDR3 is 16 amino acids long. CDR3 region: CASRGSRLLTGDTQYF. In nucleotides, the CDR3 is TGCGCCAGCAGGGGATCTCGGCTCCTCACGGGGGATACGCAGTATTTT. The full variable domain, completed using reference TRBV5-1 and TRBJ2-3, is KAGVTQTPRYLIKTRGQQVTLSCSPISGHRSVSWYQQTPGQGLQFLFEYFSETQRNKGNFPGRFSGRQFSNSRSEMNVSTLELGDSALYLCASRGSRLLTGDTQYFGPGTRLTVL.

This clonotype was picked up a small number of times. The chain combines TRBV28 with TRBJ2-2, with D uncertain. Germline lookup yields CDR1 MDHEN and CDR2 SYDVKM. This CDR3 has 15 residues. The germline V and J ends were trimmed by 9 bases and 7 bases, with 21 bases remaining between them. The CDR3 DNA sequence: TGTGCCAGTACACCCCCACCTTTTAAGGGCGGGGAGCTGTTTTTT. Amino acid sequence: CASTPPPFKGGELFF.

V gene TRBV7-3 combines with J gene TRBJ2-1, with a tentative D call TRBD2 (6 bases). Trimming removed 4 bases at V and 5 bases at J, with 9 bases between. Per germline, CDR1 SGHTA and CDR2 FQGTGA. There are 13 residues in the CDR3. CDR3 residues: CASSSTGDNEQFF. The DNA for the CDR3 is TGTGCCAGCAGCTCAACGGGAGACAATGAGCAGTTCTTC.

CDR3 in amino acids: CASSRTFSADQTQHF. The CDR3 DNA is TGTGCCAGCAGCCGGACATTTTCTGCGGATCAGACACAGCATTTT. V is TRBV2 and J is TRBJ1-5, with D possibly being TRBD1 (5 bases). Trimming stripped 6 bases from V and 13 bases from J, with 25 bases between. The germline CDR1 and CDR2 sequences are SNHLY and FYNNEI. This CDR3 contains 15 residues.

This clonotype was observed a few times. The chain links TRBV5-4 to TRBJ2-2, with TRBD1 matching 7 bases. Germline V gene data show CDR1 as SGHNT and CDR2 as YYREEE (reference sequence). The CDR3 covers 16 residues. Germline trimming cut 4 bases from V and 3 bases from J; bases unmatched to any gene: 9. CDR3 nucleotide sequence: TGTGCCAGCAGCCCCCCGACAGGGAGTTACACCGGGGAGCTGTTTTTT. Protein sequence: CASSPPTGSYTGELFF.

This clonotype was detected many times. The chain has TRBV4-2 and TRBJ1-5, with 8 bases fitting TRBD1. Looked up from germline, CDR1 is LGHNA and CDR2 is YNFKEQ. This CDR3 spans 17 amino acids. The V gene end was trimmed by 0 bases and the J gene end by 1 base; junction bases not matched to a gene: 5. CDR3 amino acids: CASSQESRTGSNQPQHF. Here the CDR3 DNA reads TGTGCCAGCAGCCAAGAGTCCCGGACAGGGAGCAATCAGCCCCAGCATTTT.

The chain links TRBV6-5 to TRBJ2-1; weak D call: TRBD2 (5 bases). The CDR3 is made up of 18 amino acids. The V and J ends lost 0 bases and 6 bases respectively, with 21 bases between them. From germline, CDR1 is MNHEY and CDR2 SVGAGI. The CDR3 loop is CASSYSRASQRRVNEQFF. DNA of the CDR3: TGTGCCAGCAGTTACTCGAGGGCTAGCCAGAGACGGGTCAATGAGCAGTTCTTC.